Below, 17 T cell receptor beta chains from the same sample are listed, as sequenced in a study of regulatory T cells in long-lasting Graves disease. Time point defined: newly diagnosed GD, antithyroid drugs for less than 3 months. The TCR library used RNA extracted from PBMCs. CDR3-region Arm-PCR and iRepertoire HTBI primers produced the TCR beta libraries. TCRdb fed the multiplex PCR reads into MiXCR, producing one record per CDR3 protein. The data hold roughly 510,000 distinct CDR3 sequences, with roughly 16% observed a single time. These sequences were also reported in another study, on T cells in Graves' hyperthyroidism and ophthalmopathy.

This material consisted of peripheral blood mononuclear cells (PBMCs), taken at new diagnosis, from a patient treated with antithyroid drugs. The receptors derive from a man between 18 and 29 years old with Graves disease.

V usage is TRBV29-1 and J usage is TRBJ2-7, with 7 bases lining up with TRBD2. CDR1 SQVTM and CDR2 ANQGSEA come from the germline V gene. The CDR3 has 15 residues. V lost 7 bases to trimming and J lost 0 bases; unmatched junction nucleotides: 12. This chain's CDR3 is CSGGGGSGHSYEQYF. The CDR3 nucleotides read TGCAGCGGGGGTGGAGGTAGCGGGCACTCCTACGAGCAGTACTTC.

CDR3 region: CASSSTVNSNQPQHF. The CDR3 DNA is TGTGCCAGCAGCTCGACAGTTAATAGCAATCAGCCCCAGCATTTT. The chain links TRBV7-2 to TRBJ1-5, with a possible D match to TRBD1 (5 bases). The V end lost 4 bases, the J end lost 0 bases, and 10 bases lay between the germline ends. Germline loops: CDR1 SGHTA, CDR2 FQGNSA. The CDR3 sequence is 15 residues long.

The table lists this clonotype with many counts. The chain couples TRBV27 to TRBJ2-1; 8 nucleotides match TRBD1. The junction had 7 bases not matched to a gene; V was cut back by 3 bases and J by 6 bases. CDR3 length: 15 residues. Per the germline V gene, CDR1 is MNHEY and CDR2 is SMNVEV (reference sequence). This CDR3 reads CASSFVGTGINEQFF. The CDR3 nucleotides read TGTGCCAGCAGTTTTGTGGGGACAGGAATCAATGAGCAGTTCTTC.

For this clonotype: A much more abundant neighbour one base away suggests this may be a read error. This rearrangement joins TRBV20-1 to TRBJ1-1; TRBD1 might be the D (5 bases). The CDR3 covers 14 residues. Germline loops: CDR1 DFQATT, CDR2 SNEGSKA (reference sequence). V was cut by 6 bases and J by 4 bases, with 18 bases left in between. The DNA of the CDR3 is TGCAGTGCCAACAAAGCAGGGCGAGGCACTGAAGCTTTCTTT. Amino acids: CSANKAGRGTEAFF.

This clonotype was recorded many times. The V gene is TRBV11-2, the J gene TRBJ2-5; perhaps TRBD2 as D (6 bases). The V and J ends lost 6 bases and 3 bases respectively, with 17 bases between them. Germline-derived CDR1 and CDR2 are SGHAT and FQNNGV. There are 15 residues in the CDR3. The CDR3 DNA is TGTGCCAGCAGGCCAATGATTGGAGGGAAAGAGACCCAGTACTTC. Its protein is CASRPMIGGKETQYF.

This clonotype showed up just a few times. The chain uses TRBV14 and TRBJ1-3; D perhaps matches TRBD1 (6 bases). Germline V lookup: CDR1 SGHDN, CDR2 FVKESK. Trimming took off 4 bases at V and 3 bases at J, with 13 bases between the two ends. The CDR3 has 15 amino acids. DNA for the CDR3: TGTGCCAGCAGCCGGCAGGGGATGAATGGAAACACCATATATTTT. It yields the protein CASSRQGMNGNTIYF.

This clonotype was picked up a small number of times. This chain joins TRBV20-1 and TRBJ2-3; perhaps TRBD2 as D (6 bases). With 0 bases removed from V and 4 bases from J, the gap between germline ends came to 14 bases. The germline gives CDR1 DFQATT, CDR2 SNEGSKA (reference sequence). This CDR3 is built from 15 residues. This chain's CDR3 is CSARDLLSGPDTQYF. In DNA, the CDR3 is TGCAGTGCTAGAGATCTTCTTAGCGGCCCAGATACGCAGTATTTT.

This clonotype has only a few counts. The V and J genes are TRBV6-2 or TRBV6-3 and TRBJ2-5; 9 nucleotides match TRBD1. Trimming took 5 bases from V and 2 from J; bases not matched to a gene: 9. This CDR3 comprises 16 residues. Germline CDR1 reads MNHEY; CDR2 reads SVGEGT. CDR3 residues: CASSLQGAFEQETQYF. DNA of the CDR3: TGTGCCAGCAGTCTACAGGGGGCGTTTGAACAAGAGACCCAGTACTTC.

The sample holds many counts of this clonotype. J is TRBJ2-5 and V is TRBV6-5; D unclear. V gave up 0 bases and J gave up 4 bases, with 6 bases separating them. CDR3 length equals 13 residues. Germline lookup yields CDR1 MNHEY and CDR2 SVGAGI. The CDR3 reads CASSYSMVETQYF. CDR3 nucleotides: TGTGCCAGCAGTTACTCGATGGTAGAGACCCAGTACTTC.

This clonotype was recorded a few times. The CDR3 here is CASSPVQGYSGANVLTF. The CDR3 region has the DNA TGTGCCAGCTCACCAGTGCAGGGTTACTCTGGGGCCAACGTCCTGACTTTC. This chain links TRBV18 with TRBJ2-6; D is possibly TRBD1 (5 bases). Per germline, CDR1 KGHSH and CDR2 LQKENI. V lost 2 bases to trimming and J lost 0 bases, with 11 bases between them. This CDR3 contains 17 residues.

The gene calls are TRBV7-9 and TRBJ2-3; possibly TRBD2 for D (5 bases). Germline-derived CDR1 and CDR2 are SEHNR and FQNEAQ (reference sequence). The V end was cut by 4 bases, the J end by 2 bases, with 7 bases between. This CDR3 contains 13 residues. CDR3 protein: CASSSAVTDTQYF. The CDR3 nucleotides are TGTGCCAGCAGCTCAGCGGTCACAGATACGCAGTATTTT. The full variable domain, with the rest looked up from reference TRBV7-9 and TRBJ2-3, is DTGVSQNPRHKITKRGQNVTFRCDPISEHNRLYWYRQTLGQGPEFLTYFQNEAQLEKSRLLSDRFSAERPKGSFSTLEIQRTEQGDSAMYLCASSSAVTDTQYFGPGTRLTVL.

This clonotype was observed a few times. The chain combines TRBV6-9 with TRBJ1-1; D gene ambiguous. Germline CDR1 reads MNHGY; CDR2 reads SVAAGI. The CDR3 is 11 residues long. V lost 3 bases and J lost 11, with 10 bases in between. This chain's CDR3 is CASSYSFTAFF. DNA of the CDR3: TGTGCCAGCAGTTACAGTTTTACGGCTTTCTTT.

As concerns this clonotype: With a much larger clone just one base away, this may be a read error. V is TRBV5-1 and J is TRBJ1-5; D is possibly TRBD1 (6 bases). This CDR3 has 16 amino acids. Per germline, CDR1 SGHRS and CDR2 YFSETQ. The V end lost 7 bases, the J end lost 4 bases, and 21 bases lay between the germline ends. In DNA form, the CDR3 reads TGCGCCAGCGGCCCCGAACCCGGACAGTTTAATCAGCCCCAGCATTTT. Encoded protein: CASGPEPGQFNQPQHF.

There are many counts of this clonotype. The chain joins TRBV5-1 to TRBJ2-7; 7 nucleotides match TRBD1. With 8 bases clipped from V and 5 bases from J, the junction kept 13 bases outside the gene matches. CDR3 size: 14 residues. Germline V CDR1 and CDR2: SGHRS, YFSETQ. This CDR3 is CASRTGDTGNEQYF. CDR3 DNA sequence: TGCGCCAGTCGTACAGGGGATACAGGGAACGAGCAGTACTTC.

This clonotype was seen a few times. The V call is TRBV6-1, the J call TRBJ2-7, with 7 bases aligning to TRBD1. Per germline, CDR1 MNHNS and CDR2 SASEGT. V gave up 6 bases and J gave up 0 bases; unmatched junction bases: 5. The CDR3 loop spans 14 amino acids. CDR3: CASSPGQISYEQYF. In nucleotides, the CDR3 is TGTGCCAGCAGCCCGGGACAGATCTCCTACGAGCAGTACTTC.

This clonotype came up many times. This chain links TRBV30 with TRBJ1-1; D remains ambiguous. This CDR3 comprises 13 residues. V lost 0 bases and J lost 5, with 10 bases in between. Per the germline V gene, CDR1 is GTSNPN and CDR2 is SVGIG (reference sequence). The CDR3 DNA reads as TGTGCCTGGAGTGTGACGCTGGGGACTGAAGCTTTCTTT. Translation: CAWSVTLGTEAFF.

This clonotype was seen many times. This chain connects TRBV2 to TRBJ1-1; TRBD1 is a possible D gene (6 bases). The CDR3 totals 12 residues. V dropped 6 bases and J dropped 3 bases, with 8 bases sitting between them. Per the germline V gene, CDR1 is SNHLY and CDR2 is FYNNEI. The CDR3 DNA follows: TGTGCCAGCAGCACAGGGCACACTGAAGCTTTCTTT. This gives the protein CASSTGHTEAFF.